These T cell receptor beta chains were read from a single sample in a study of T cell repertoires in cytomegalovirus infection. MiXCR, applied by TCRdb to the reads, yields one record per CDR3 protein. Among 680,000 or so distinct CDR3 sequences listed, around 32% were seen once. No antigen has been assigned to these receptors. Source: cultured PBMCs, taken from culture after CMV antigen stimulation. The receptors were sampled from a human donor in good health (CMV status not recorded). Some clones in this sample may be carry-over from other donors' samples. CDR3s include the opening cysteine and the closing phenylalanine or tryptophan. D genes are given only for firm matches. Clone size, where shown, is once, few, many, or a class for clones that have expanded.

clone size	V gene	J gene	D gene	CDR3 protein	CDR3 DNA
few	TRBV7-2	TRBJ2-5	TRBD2	CASSPQSPTSGEETQYF	TGTGCCAGCAGCCCCCAATCCCCGACTAGCGGGGAGGAGACCCAGTACTTC
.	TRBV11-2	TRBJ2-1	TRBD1	CASSLLKGQGANNEQFF	TGTGCCAGCAGCTTATTAAAGGGACAGGGGGCGAACAATGAGCAGTTCTTC
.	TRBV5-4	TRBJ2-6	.	CASRTFDSGANVLTF	TGTGCCAGCAGAACTTTCGACTCTGGGGCCAACGTCCTGACTTTC
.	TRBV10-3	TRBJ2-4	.	CAISESKLLSIQYF	TGTGCCATCAGTGAGTCGAAGCTGTTAAGCATTCAGTACTTC
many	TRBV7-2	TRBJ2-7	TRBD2	CASSPIAGGTYEQYF	TGTGCCAGCAGCCCGATAGCGGGAGGCACCTACGAGCAGTACTTC
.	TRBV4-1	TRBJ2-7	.	CASSQEPQFHEQYF	TGCGCCAGCAGCCAAGAGCCCCAGTTCCACGAGCAGTACTTC
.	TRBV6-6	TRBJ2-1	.	CASKAESYYNEQFF	TGTGCCAGCAAAGCGGAGTCCTATTACAATGAGCAGTTCTTC
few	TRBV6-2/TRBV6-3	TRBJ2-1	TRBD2	CASSYSSRLAGGSDEQFF	TGTGCCAGCAGTTACTCGAGTAGGCTAGCGGGAGGATCGGATGAGCAGTTCTTC
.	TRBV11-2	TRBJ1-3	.	CASRDGDSGNTIYF	TGTGCCAGCCGGGACGGAGACTCTGGAAACACCATATATTTT
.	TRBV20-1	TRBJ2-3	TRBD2	CSASRGGAGGGDTQYF	TGCAGTGCTAGCAGGGGCGGCGCGGGGGGGGGAGATACGCAGTATTTT
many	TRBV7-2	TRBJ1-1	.	CASSSLNGAEAFF	TGTGCCAGCAGCTCACTAAACGGGGCTGAAGCTTTCTTT
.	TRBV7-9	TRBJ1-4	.	CASNRWQGNEKLFF	TGTGCCAGCAACCGTTGGCAGGGAAATGAAAAACTGTTTTTT
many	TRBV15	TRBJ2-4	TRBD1	CATSDRAGANQYF	TGTGCCACCAGCGACAGGGCAGGGGCTAACCAGTACTTC
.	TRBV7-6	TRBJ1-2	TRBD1	CASSFQGTDGYTF	TGTGCCAGCAGCTTTCAGGGGACAGATGGCTACACCTTC
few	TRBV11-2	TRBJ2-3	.	CASSFWVGTDTQYF	TGTGCCAGCAGCTTTTGGGTAGGCACAGATACGCAGTATTTT
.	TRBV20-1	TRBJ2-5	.	CSANPGEGETQYF	TGCAGTGCTAACCCGGGAGAGGGGGAGACCCAGTACTTC
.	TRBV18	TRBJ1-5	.	CASSLSSLGEKDQPQHF	TGTGCCAGCTCACTCTCCTCTCTTGGGGAAAAGGATCAGCCCCAGCATTTT
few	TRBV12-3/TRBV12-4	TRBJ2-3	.	CASTRARTSFPDTQYF	TGTGCCAGCACCCGAGCGCGGACGAGCTTTCCAGATACGCAGTATTTT
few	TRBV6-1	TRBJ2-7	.	CASSPGNTYEQYF	TGTGCCAGCAGCCCCGGGAACACCTACGAGCAGTACTTC
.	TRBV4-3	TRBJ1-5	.	CASSQESDSNQPQHF	TGCGCCAGCAGCCAAGAGTCGGATAGCAATCAGCCCCAGCATTTT
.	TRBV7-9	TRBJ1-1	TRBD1	CASSSLQGWDTEAFF	TGTGCCAGCAGCTCATTACAGGGGTGGGACACTGAAGCTTTCTTT
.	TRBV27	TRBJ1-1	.	CASSLSGKSAGKGPEAFF	TGTGCCAGCAGTTTATCAGGCAAAAGTGCAGGGAAGGGGCCTGAAGCTTTCTTT
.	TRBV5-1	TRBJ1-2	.	CASSEGFPSFGYTF	TGCGCCAGCAGTGAGGGTTTTCCGTCTTTTGGCTACACCTTC
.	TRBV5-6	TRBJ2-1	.	CASSVVSGARFF	TGTGCCAGCAGCGTGGTGTCGGGTGCGCGGTTCTTC
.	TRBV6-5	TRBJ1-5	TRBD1	CASSPTGVGGNQPQHF	TGTGCCAGCAGCCCGACAGGGGTCGGGGGCAATCAGCCCCAGCATTTT
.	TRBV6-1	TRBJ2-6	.	CASRGVAPGANVLTF	TGTGCCAGCAGGGGCGTGGCCCCTGGGGCCAACGTCCTGACTTTC
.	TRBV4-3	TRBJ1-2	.	CASSPEGGYGYTF	TGCGCCAGCAGCCCCGAAGGGGGCTATGGCTACACCTTC
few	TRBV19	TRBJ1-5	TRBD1	CASSRTGLQPQHF	TGTGCCAGTAGCAGGACAGGACTTCAGCCCCAGCATTTT
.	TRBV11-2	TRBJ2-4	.	CASSLVRGRHQNIQYF	TGTGCCAGCAGCTTAGTGCGGGGGCGACACCAAAACATTCAGTACTTC
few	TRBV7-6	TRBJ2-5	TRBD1	CASSSGTALGTQYF	TGTGCCAGCAGCAGTGGGACAGCCCTTGGGACCCAGTACTTC
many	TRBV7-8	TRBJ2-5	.	CASSPNGVGETQYF	TGTGCCAGCAGCCCCAACGGGGTGGGGGAGACCCAGTACTTC
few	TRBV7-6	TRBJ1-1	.	CASSRGGNEAFF	TGTGCCAGCAGCCGCGGGGGGAATGAAGCTTTCTTT
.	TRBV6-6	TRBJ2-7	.	CASGRDKSYEQYF	TGTGCCAGCGGCCGGGACAAATCGTACGAGCAGTACTTC
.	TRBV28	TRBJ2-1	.	CATKINEQFF	TGTGCCACTAAGATCAATGAGCAGTTCTTC
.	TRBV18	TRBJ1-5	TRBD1	CASSPPGGLVGQPQHF	TGTGCCAGCTCACCCCCAGGGGGTTTAGTCGGACAGCCCCAGCATTTT
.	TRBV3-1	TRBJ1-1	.	CASSGLRDTEAFF	TGTGCCAGCAGCGGTCTACGGGACACTGAAGCTTTCTTT
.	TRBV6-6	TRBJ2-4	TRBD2	CASSRPGLAGVGKNIQYF	TGTGCCAGCAGCCGCCCGGGACTAGCGGGAGTGGGCAAAAACATTCAGTACTTC
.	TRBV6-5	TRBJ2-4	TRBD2	CASSSLSGRSIQYF	TGTGCCAGCAGTTCCCTTAGCGGGAGGTCCATTCAGTACTTC
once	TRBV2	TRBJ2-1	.	CASSGTESSYNEQFF	TGTGCCAGCAGCGGGACGGAAAGCTCCTACAATGAGCAGTTCTTC
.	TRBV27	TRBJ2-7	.	CASRSLLGPSEEQYF	TGTGCCAGCAGGTCCTTGTTGGGACCCTCGGAGGAGCAGTACTTC
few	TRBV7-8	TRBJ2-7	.	CASSPKSQVLSYEQYF	TGTGCCAGCAGCCCAAAGAGCCAGGTGCTCTCCTACGAGCAGTACTTC
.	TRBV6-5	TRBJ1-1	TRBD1	CASRSTGGEAFF	TGTGCCAGCAGGTCGACAGGGGGCGAAGCTTTCTTT
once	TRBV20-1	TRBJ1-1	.	CSARGGFQGTEAFF	TGCAGTGCTAGAGGGGGGTTTCAGGGCACTGAAGCTTTCTTT
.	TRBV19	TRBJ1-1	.	CASSLQTGGEAFF	TGTGCCAGTAGTCTCCAGACAGGAGGGGAAGCTTTCTTT
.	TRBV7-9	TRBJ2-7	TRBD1	CASSLLEGTGNFEQYF	TGTGCCAGCAGCTTGCTAGAAGGGACAGGGAACTTCGAGCAGTACTTC
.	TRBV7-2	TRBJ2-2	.	CASSWAHTSNTGELFF	TGTGCCAGCAGTTGGGCCCACACATCAAACACCGGGGAGCTGTTTTTT
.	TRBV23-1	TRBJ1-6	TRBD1	CASSQKLGDRRRGSPLHF	TGCGCCAGCAGTCAGAAATTGGGGGACAGGCGAAGGGGTTCACCCCTCCACTTT
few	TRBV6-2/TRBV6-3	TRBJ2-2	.	CASSYQQPRNTGELFF	TGTGCCAGCAGTTACCAACAGCCACGGAACACCGGGGAGCTGTTTTTT
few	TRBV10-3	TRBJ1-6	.	CAPGSPRVHNSPLHF	TGTGCCCCGGGGAGCCCTAGGGTTCATAATTCACCCCTCCACTTT
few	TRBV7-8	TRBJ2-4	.	CASSLVLGGAVAKNIQYF	TGTGCCAGCAGCTTAGTGTTAGGGGGGGCGGTTGCCAAAAACATTCAGTACTTC
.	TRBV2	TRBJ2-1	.	CASRDHRPHPYNEQFF	TGTGCCAGCAGGGACCACAGGCCCCACCCATACAATGAGCAGTTCTTC
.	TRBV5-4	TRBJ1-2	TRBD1	CASRRSGQIYGYTF	TGTGCCAGCAGGAGATCGGGACAGATCTATGGCTACACCTTC
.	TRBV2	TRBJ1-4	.	CASRGDSNEKLFF	TGTGCCAGCAGAGGAGACAGTAATGAAAAACTGTTTTTT
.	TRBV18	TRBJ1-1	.	CASSRAEGTEAFF	TGTGCCAGCTCCCGGGCGGAGGGGACTGAAGCTTTCTTT
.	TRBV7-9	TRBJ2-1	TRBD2	CASSLLAAAAYNEQFF	TGTGCCAGCAGCTTACTAGCGGCTGCGGCCTACAATGAGCAGTTCTTC
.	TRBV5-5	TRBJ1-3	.	CASSSFGGSGNTIYF	TGTGCCAGCAGCTCCTTTGGGGGGTCTGGAAACACCATATATTTT